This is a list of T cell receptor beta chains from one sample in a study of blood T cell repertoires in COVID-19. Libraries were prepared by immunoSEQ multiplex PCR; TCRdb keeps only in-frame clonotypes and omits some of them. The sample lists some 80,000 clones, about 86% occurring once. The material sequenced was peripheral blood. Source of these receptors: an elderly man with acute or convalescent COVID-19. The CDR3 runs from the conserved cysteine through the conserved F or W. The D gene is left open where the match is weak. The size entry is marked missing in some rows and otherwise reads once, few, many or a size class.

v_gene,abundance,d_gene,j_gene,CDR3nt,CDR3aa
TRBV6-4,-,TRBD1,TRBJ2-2,TGTGCCAGCAGACAGGGGACCGGGGAGCTGTTTTTT,CASRQGTGELFF
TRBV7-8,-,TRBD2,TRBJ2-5,TGTGCCAGCAGCTTATTCTATGGGGGGGGAGAGACCCAGTACTTC,CASSLFYGGGETQYF
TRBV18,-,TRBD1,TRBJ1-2,TGTGCCAGCTCACCGGTAGGGGACAGCTCTAACTATGGCTACACCTTC,CASSPVGDSSNYGYTF
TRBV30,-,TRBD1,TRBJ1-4,TGTGCCTGGAGTGTACAAGGGGGCAATGAAAAACTGTTTTTT,CAWSVQGGNEKLFF
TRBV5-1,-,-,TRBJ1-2,TGCGCCAGCAGCGCACAGGGATCGGACGGCTACACCTTC,CASSAQGSDGYTF
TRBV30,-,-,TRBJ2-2,TGTGCCTGGAGCAGGGACTTCAACACCGGGGAGCTGTTTTTT,CAWSRDFNTGELFF
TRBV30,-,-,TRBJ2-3,TGTGCCTGGAGTGAAACAGGGCTAAGCACAGATACGCAGTATTTT,CAWSETGLSTDTQYF
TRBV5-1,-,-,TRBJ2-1,TGCGCCAGCAGCTTGGACAGTTTTAGGCACAATGAGCAGTTCTTC,CASSLDSFRHNEQFF
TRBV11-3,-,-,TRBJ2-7,TGTGCCAGCAGCTTAGGATTGGGCAGGGGCTACGAGCAGTACTTC,CASSLGLGRGYEQYF
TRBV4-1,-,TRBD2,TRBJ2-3,TGCGCCAGCAGCCAACAAGGTTGGACTAGCGGGAGGGCCGGGGGCACAGATACGCAGTATTTT,CASSQQGWTSGRAGGTDTQYF
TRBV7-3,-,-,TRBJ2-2,TGTGCCAGCAGCTTGGGCAGGGATGGTTCCGGGGAGCTGTTTTTT,CASSLGRDGSGELFF
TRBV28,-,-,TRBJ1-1,TGTGCCAGCAGTGGGAGCGGGACGGGGAACACTGAAGCTTTCTTT,CASSGSGTGNTEAFF
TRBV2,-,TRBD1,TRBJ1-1,TGTGCCAGCAGTGAAGAACAGGGGGCGAACACTGAAGCTTTCTTT,CASSEEQGANTEAFF
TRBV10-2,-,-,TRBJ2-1,TGCGCCAGCAGTGAGCAAGGGGAAAATGAGCAGTTCTTC,CASSEQGENEQFF
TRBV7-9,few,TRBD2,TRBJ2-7,TGTGCCAGCAGCTTCAAAGAGGGACTAGCGGGCTACGAGCAGTACTTC,CASSFKEGLAGYEQYF
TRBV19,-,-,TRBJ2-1,TGTGCCAGTAGTAGACTGACGATAGGCTCCTACAATGAGCAGTTCTTC,CASSRLTIGSYNEQFF
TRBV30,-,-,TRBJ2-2,TGTGCCTGGAGTCGACAGACCACGGATAGCACCGGGGAGCTGTTTTTT,CAWSRQTTDSTGELFF
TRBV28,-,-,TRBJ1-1,TGTGCCAGCAGTTCCAGGCTAACAGGTGACCTGAACACTGAAGCTTTCTTT,CASSSRLTGDLNTEAFF
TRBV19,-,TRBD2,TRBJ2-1,TGTGCCAGTAGTATAACTAGCGGGACCTACAATGAGCAGTTCTTC,CASSITSGTYNEQFF
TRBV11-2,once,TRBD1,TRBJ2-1,TGTGCCAGCAGCTTTCGTAGGACAGGGCACAATGAGCAGTTCTTC,CASSFRRTGHNEQFF
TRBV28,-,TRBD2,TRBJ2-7,TGTGCCAGCAGGGGGGGGAAGAGCGGGAGGGCCGCCGAGCAGTACTTC,CASRGGKSGRAAEQYF
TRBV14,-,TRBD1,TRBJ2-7,TGTGCCAGCAGCCGGAGACAGGGCTTCTCCTACGAGCAGTACTTC,CASSRRQGFSYEQYF
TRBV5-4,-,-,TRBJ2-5,TGTGCCAGCAGCTTTGACACCCAAGAGACCCAGTACTTC,CASSFDTQETQYF
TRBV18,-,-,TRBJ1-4,TGTGCCAGCTCACCACGTACCCCCGGGTCGAATGAAAAACTGTTTTTT,CASSPRTPGSNEKLFF
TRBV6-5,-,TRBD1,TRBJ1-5,TGTGCCAGCAGTTGGGACAGGGTTAAGCCCCAGCATTTT,CASSWDRVKPQHF
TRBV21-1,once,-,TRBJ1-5,TGTGCCAGCAGCAAAGGACACCCTAGCAATCAGCCCCAGCATTTT,CASSKGHPSNQPQHF
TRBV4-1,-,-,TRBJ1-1,TGCGCCAGCAGCCAAGTAGTAAGACAGGACAGTCCTGAAGCTTTCTTT,CASSQVVRQDSPEAFF
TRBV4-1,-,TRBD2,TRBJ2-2,TGCGCCAGCAGCCAAGCGCAGGGACTAGCGGGAGTAAACACCGGGGAGCTGTTTTTT,CASSQAQGLAGVNTGELFF
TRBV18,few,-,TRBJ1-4,TGTGCCAGCTCACTGCAGGAAAATGAAAAACTGTTTTTT,CASSLQENEKLFF
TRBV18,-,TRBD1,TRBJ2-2,TGTGCCAGCTCGGAACAAAGGGGACAGAGAATCACCGGGGAGCTGTTTTTT,CASSEQRGQRITGELFF
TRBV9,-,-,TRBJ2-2,TGTGCCAGCAGCGCCCTTGGACTCAACACCGGGGAGCTGTTTTTT,CASSALGLNTGELFF
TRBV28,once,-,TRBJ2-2,TGTGCCAGCAGACTATTCGCTCCAGGAGGCGGGGAGCTGTTTTTT,CASRLFAPGGGELFF
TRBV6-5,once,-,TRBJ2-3,TGTGCCAGCAGCCGTACGAGAGGTTTCACAGATACGCAGTATTTT,CASSRTRGFTDTQYF
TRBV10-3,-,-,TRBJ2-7,TGTGCCACATCGGCACCTAGCTCCTACGAGCAGTACTTC,CATSAPSSYEQYF
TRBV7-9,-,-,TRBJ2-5,TGTGCCAGCAGTCTCCAAGAGACCCAGTACTTC,CASSLQETQYF
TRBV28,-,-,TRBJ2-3,TGTGCCAGCAGCAGTCCAGGAACAAGCACAGATACGCAGTATTTT,CASSSPGTSTDTQYF
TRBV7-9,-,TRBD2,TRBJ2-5,TGTGCCAGCAGCTCTCCGAGGCTAGCGGGAGGGCCCCAAGAGACCCAGTACTTC,CASSSPRLAGGPQETQYF
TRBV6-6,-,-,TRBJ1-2,TGTGCCAGCAGGCCCGTCCCAGCTAACTATGGCTACACCTTC,CASRPVPANYGYTF
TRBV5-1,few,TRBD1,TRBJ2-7,TGCGCCAGCAGCTTACAGGGGGTCAACTCCTACGAGCAGTACTTC,CASSLQGVNSYEQYF
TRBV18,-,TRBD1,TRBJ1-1,TGTGCCAGCTCACCACGACAGGGGGCGGATACTGAAGCTTTCTTT,CASSPRQGADTEAFF
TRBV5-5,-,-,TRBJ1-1,TGTGCCAGCAGCTCCCATAGAAAGACAGCGAACACTGAAGCTTTCTTT,CASSSHRKTANTEAFF
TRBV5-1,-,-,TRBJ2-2,TGCGCCAGCCGGAGTGTCCCTCCAGACACCGGGGAGCTGTTTTTT,CASRSVPPDTGELFF
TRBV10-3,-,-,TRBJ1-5,TGTGCCATCAGGGAGGACGGGATTGGCAATCAGCCCCAGCATTTT,CAIREDGIGNQPQHF
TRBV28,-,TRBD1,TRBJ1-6,TGTGCCAGCAGTTTATCGGGCAGGGGGAATTCACCCCTCCACTTT,CASSLSGRGNSPLHF
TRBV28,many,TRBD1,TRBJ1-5,TGTGCCAGCAGGCGACAGGGCCAAAATCAGCCCCAGCATTTT,CASRRQGQNQPQHF
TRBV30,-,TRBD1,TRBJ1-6,TGTGCCTGGAGTAAGGCAGGGGGTAATTCACCCCTCCACTTT,CAWSKAGGNSPLHF
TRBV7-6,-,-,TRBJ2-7,TGTGCCAGCAGCTTAGCGTACACCCCTGGCGAGCAGTACTTC,CASSLAYTPGEQYF
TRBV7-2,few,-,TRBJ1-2,TGTGCCAGCAGCTTAGCGTCTGACAGGAGGAATAACTATGGCTACACCTTC,CASSLASDRRNNYGYTF
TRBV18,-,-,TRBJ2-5,TGTGCCAGCTCACCCGTGACATCGTACCAAGAGACCCAGTACTTC,CASSPVTSYQETQYF
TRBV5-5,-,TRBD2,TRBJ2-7,TGTGCCAGCAGCTCCCTCGCAGGGAGGGACTACGAGCAGTACTTC,CASSSLAGRDYEQYF
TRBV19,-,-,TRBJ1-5,TGTGCCAGTAGTATAGGGGGGGTGCGCCAGCCCCAGCATTTT,CASSIGGVRQPQHF